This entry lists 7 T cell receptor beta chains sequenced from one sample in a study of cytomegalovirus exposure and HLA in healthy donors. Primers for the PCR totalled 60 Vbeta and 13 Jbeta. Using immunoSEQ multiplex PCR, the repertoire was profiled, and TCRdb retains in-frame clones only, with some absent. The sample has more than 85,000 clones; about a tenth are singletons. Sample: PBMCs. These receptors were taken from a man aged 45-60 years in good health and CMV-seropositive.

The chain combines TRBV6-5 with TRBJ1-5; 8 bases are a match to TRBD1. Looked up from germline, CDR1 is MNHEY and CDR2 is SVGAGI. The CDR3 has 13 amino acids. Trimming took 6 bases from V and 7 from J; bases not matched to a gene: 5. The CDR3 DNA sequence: TGTGCCAGCAGCGTGGACAGGGCCCAGCCCCAGCATTTT. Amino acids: CASSVDRAQPQHF.

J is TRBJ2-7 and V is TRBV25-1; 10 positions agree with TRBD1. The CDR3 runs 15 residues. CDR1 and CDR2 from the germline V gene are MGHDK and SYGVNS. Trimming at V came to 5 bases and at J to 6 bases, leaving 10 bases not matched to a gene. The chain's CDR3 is CASSLRDRGSLEQYF. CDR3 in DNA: TGTGCCAGCAGTCTTCGGGACAGGGGCTCCCTCGAGCAGTACTTC.

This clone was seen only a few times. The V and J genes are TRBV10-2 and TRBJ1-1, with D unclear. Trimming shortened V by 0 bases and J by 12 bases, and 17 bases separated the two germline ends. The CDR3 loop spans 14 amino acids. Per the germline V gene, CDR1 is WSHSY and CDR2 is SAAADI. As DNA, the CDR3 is TGCGCCAGCAGTGAGTCTAAGAAGGAGGGTCGGCCTTTCTTT. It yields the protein CASSESKKEGRPFF.

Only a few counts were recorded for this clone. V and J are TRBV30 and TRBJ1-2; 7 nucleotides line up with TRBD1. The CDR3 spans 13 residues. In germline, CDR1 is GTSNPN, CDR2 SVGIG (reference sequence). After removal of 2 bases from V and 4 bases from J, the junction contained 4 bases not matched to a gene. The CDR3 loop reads CAWSFDRVYGYTF. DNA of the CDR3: TGTGCCTGGAGTTTCGACAGGGTCTATGGCTACACCTTC.

Here the CDR3 reads CASSLRQGPTEAFF. The CDR3 DNA sequence: TGCGCCAGCAGCCTTCGACAGGGTCCCACTGAAGCTTTCTTT. The rearrangement links TRBV4-1 to TRBJ1-1; 7 bases are a match to TRBD1. The J segment lost 4 bases and the V segment lost 4 bases, leaving 6 bases of the junction unmatched. The CDR3 has 14 amino acids. Germline V lookup: CDR1 MGHRA, CDR2 YSYEKL.

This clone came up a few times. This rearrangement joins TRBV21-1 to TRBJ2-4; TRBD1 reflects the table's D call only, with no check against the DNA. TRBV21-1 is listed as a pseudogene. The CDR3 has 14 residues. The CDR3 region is CASSKVGCKNIQYF. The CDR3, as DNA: TGTGCCAGCAGCAAAGTGGGCTGCAAAAACATTCAGTACTTC.

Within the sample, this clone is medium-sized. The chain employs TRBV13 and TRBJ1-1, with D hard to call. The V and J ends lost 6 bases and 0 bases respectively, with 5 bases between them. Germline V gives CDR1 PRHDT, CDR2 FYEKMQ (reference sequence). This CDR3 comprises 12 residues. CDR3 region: CASSFMNTEAFF. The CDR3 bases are TGTGCCAGCAGTTTTATGAACACTGAAGCTTTCTTT.